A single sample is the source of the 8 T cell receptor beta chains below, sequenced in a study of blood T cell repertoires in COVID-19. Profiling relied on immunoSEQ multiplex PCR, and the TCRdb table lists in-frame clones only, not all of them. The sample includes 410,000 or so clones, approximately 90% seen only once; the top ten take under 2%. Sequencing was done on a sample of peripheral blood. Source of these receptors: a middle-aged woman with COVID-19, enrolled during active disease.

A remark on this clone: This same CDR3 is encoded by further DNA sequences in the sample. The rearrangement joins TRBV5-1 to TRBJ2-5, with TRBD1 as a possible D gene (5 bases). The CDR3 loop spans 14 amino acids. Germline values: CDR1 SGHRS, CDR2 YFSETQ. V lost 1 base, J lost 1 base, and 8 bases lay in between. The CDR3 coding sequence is TGCGCCAGCAGCTTGACAGGACCCCAAGAGACCCAGTACTTC. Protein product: CASSLTGPQETQYF. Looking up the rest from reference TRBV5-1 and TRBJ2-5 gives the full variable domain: KAGVTQTPRYLIKTRGQQVTLSCSPISGHRSVSWYQQTPGQGLQFLFEYFSETQRNKGNFPGRFSGRQFSNSRSEMNVSTLELGDSALYLCASSLTGPQETQYFGPGTRLLVL.

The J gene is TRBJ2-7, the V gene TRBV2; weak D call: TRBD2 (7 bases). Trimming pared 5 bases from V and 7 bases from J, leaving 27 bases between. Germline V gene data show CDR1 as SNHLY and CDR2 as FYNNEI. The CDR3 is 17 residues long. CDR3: CASSIGGLTGSLREQYF. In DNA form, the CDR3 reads TGTGCCAGCAGTATCGGGGGGCTCACAGGGTCGCTAAGGGAGCAGTACTTC.

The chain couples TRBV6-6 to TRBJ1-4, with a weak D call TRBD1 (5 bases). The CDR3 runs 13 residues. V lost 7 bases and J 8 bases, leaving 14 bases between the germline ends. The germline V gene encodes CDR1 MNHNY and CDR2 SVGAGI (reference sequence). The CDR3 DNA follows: TGTGCCAGCAATAGGTCCGGGGGGGAAAAACTGTTTTTT. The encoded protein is CASNRSGGEKLFF.

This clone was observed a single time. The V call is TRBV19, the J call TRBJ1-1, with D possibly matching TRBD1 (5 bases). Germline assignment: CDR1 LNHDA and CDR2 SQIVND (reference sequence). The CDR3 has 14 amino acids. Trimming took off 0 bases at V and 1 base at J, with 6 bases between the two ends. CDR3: CASSIDQGNTEAFF. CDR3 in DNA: TGTGCCAGTAGTATAGATCAGGGGAACACTGAAGCTTTCTTT.

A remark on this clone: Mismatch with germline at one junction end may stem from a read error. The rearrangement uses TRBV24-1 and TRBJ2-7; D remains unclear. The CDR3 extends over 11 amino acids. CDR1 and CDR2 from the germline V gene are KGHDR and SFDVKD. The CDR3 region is CATICSAVTGF. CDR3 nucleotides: TGTGCCACCATTTGTTCGGCCGTGACTGGGTTC.

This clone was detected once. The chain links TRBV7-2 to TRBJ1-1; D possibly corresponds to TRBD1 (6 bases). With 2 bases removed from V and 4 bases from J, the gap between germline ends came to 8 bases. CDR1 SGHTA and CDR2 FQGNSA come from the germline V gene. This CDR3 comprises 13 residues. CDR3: CASSLQQGTEAFF. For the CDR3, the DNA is TGTGCCAGCAGCTTACAACAGGGCACTGAAGCTTTCTTT. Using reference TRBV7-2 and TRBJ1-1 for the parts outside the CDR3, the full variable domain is GAGVSQSPSNKVTEKGKDVELRCDPISGHTALYWYRQSLGQGLEFLIYFQGNSAPDKSGLPSDRFSAERTGGSVSTLTIQRTQQEDSAVYLCASSLQQGTEAFFGQGTRLTVV.

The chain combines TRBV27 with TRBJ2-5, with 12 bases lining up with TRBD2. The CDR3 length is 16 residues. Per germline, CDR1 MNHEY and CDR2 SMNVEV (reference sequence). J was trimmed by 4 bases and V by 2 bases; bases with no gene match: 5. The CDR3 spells CASSLSLAGGTETQYF. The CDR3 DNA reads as TGTGCCAGCAGTTTAAGCCTAGCGGGAGGGACAGAGACCCAGTACTTC.

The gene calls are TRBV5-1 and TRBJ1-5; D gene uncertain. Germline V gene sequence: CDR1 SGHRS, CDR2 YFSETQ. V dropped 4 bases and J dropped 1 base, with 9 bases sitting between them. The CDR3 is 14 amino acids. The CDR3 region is CASSPRPSNQPQHF. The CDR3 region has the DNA TGCGCCAGCAGCCCTAGACCGAGCAATCAGCCCCAGCATTTT.